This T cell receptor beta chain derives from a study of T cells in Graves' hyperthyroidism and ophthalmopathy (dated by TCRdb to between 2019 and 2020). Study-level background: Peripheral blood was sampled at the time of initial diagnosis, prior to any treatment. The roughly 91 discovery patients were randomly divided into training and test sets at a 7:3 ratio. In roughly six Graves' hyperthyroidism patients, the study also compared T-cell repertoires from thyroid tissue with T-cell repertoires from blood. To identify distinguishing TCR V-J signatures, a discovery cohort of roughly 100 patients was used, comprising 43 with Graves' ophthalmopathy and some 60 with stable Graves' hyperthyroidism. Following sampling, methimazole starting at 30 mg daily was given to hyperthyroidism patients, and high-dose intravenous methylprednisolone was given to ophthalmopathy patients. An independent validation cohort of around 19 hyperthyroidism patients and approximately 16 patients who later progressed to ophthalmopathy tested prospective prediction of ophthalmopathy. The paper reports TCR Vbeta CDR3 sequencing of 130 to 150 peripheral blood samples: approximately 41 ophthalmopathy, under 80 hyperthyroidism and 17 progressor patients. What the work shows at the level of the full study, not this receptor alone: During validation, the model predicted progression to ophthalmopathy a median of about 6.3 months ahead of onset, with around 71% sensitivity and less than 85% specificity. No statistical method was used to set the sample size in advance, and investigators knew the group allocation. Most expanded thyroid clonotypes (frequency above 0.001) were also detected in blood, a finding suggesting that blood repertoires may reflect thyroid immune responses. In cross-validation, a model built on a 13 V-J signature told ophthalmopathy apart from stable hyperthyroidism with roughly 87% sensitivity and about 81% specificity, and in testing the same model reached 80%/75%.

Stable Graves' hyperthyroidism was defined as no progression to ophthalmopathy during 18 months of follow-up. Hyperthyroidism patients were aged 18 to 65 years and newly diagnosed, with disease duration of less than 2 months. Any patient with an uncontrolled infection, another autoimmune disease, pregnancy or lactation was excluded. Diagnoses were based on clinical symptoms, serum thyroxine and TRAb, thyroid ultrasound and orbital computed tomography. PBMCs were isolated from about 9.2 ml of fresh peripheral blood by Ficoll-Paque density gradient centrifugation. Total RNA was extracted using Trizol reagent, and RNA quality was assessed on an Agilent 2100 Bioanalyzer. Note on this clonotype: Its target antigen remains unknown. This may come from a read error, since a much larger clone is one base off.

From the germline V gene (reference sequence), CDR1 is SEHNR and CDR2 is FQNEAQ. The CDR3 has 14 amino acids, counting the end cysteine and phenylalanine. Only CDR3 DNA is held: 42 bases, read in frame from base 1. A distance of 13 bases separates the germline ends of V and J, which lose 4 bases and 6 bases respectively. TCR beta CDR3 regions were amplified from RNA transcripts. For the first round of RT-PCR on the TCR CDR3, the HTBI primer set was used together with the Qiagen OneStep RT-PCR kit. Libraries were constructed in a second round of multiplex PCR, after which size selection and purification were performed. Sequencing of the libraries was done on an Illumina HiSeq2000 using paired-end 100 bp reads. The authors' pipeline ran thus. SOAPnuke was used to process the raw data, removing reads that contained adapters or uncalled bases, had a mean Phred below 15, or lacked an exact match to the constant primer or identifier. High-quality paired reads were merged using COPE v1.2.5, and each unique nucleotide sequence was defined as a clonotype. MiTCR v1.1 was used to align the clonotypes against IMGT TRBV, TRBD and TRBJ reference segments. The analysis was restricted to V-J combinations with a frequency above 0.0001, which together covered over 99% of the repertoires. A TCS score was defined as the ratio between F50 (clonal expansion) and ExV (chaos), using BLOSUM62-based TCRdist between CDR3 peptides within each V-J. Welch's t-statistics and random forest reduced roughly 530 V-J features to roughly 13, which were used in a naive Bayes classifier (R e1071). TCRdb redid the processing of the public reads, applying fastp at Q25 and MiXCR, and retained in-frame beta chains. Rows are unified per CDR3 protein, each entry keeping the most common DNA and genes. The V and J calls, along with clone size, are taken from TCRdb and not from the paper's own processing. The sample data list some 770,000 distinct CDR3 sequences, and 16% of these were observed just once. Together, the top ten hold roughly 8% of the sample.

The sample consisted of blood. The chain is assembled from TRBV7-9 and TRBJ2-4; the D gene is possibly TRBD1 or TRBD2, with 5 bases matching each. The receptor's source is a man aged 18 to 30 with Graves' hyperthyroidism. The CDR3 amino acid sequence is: CASSSRDPGNIQYF. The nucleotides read TGTGCCAGCAGCTCCCGGGACCCGGGAAACATTCAGTACTTC.